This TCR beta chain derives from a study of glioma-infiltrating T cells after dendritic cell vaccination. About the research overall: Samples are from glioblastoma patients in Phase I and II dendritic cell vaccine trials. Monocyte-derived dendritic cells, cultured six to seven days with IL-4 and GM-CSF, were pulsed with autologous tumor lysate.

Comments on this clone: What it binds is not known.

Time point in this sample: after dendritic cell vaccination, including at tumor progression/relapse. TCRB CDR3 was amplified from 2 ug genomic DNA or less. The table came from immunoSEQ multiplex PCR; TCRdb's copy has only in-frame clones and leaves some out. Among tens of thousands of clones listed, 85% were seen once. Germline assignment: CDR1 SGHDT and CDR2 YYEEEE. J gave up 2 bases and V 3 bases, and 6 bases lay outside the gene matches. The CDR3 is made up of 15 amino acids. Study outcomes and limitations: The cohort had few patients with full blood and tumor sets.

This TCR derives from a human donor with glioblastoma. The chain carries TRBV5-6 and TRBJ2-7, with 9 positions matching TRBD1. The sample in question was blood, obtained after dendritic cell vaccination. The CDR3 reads CASSSPGQGTYEQYF. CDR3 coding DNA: TGTGCCAGCAGCTCTCCGGGACAGGGCACCTACGAGCAGTACTTC.